This T cell receptor beta chain was documented in a study of blood T cell repertoires in COVID-19. The wider study: There were acute and convalescent COVID-19 samples, and they came from the United States, Italy and Spain. The analysed material was cDNA or gDNA that came from T cells, B-cell-depleted T cells, or PBMCs.

V lost 3 bases to trimming and J lost 5 bases; unmatched junction nucleotides: 7. CDR1 GTSNPN and CDR2 SVGIG come from the germline V gene (reference sequence). The CDR3 has 13 amino acids. The authors' processing: Amplifying reference gene primers gave estimates of nucleated cell counts. Repertoires were generated with immunoSEQ multiplex PCR, while TCRdb's copy carries only in-frame clones and drops some. V and J calls and clone size follow that table, whereas D and trimming were derived from the DNA. The table lists about 230,000 clones, 70% to 90% of them singletons. The sequenced sample was peripheral blood. The sequence was collected from a man between 35 and 55 years old with acute or convalescent COVID-19. The J gene is TRBJ2-7, the V gene TRBV30; 7 bases align to TRBD1. The CDR3 DNA sequence: TGTGCCTGGAGCATAACAGGGGTCCACGAGCAGTACTTC. Encoded protein: CAWSITGVHEQYF.